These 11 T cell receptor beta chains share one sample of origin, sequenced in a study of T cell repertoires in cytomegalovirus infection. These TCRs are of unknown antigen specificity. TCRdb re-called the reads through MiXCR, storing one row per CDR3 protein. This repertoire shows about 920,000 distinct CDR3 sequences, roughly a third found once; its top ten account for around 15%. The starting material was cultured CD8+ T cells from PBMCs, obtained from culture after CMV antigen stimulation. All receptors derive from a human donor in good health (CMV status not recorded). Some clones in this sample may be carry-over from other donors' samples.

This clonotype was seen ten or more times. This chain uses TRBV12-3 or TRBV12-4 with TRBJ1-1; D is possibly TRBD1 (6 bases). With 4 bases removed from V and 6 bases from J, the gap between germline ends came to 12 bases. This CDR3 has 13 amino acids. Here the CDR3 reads CASSYQGRAEAFF. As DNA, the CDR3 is TGTGCCAGCAGTTATCAGGGGAGAGCTGAAGCTTTCTTT.

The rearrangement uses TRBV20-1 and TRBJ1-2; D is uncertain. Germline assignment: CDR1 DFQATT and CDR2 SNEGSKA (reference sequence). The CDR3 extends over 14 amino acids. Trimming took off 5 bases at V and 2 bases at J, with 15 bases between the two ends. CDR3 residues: CSARGRSLNYGYTF. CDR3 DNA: TGCAGTGCTCGCGGACGGTCGCTCAACTATGGCTACACCTTC.

The CDR3 sequence is CASSLSYSNEQFF. DNA for the CDR3: TGTGCCAGCAGCTTAAGCTACAGCAATGAGCAGTTCTTC. The gene calls are TRBV11-1 and TRBJ2-1; D is unresolved. The germline CDR1 and CDR2 sequences are SGHAT and FQDESV (reference sequence). Trimming took off 2 bases at V and 6 bases at J, with 8 bases between the two ends. The CDR3 sequence is 13 residues long.

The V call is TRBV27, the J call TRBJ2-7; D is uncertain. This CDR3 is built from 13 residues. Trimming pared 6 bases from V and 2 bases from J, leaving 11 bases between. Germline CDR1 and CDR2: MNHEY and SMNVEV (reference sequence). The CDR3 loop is CASSQGSTYEQYF. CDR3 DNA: TGTGCCAGCAGCCAAGGGTCGACCTACGAGCAGTACTTC.

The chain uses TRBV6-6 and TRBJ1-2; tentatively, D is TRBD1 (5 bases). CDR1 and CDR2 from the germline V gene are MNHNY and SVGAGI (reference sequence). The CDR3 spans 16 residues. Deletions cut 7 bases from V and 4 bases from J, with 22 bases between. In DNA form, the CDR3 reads TGTGCCAGCACCGCGTACTCACCCGGGAGGGGCTATGGCTACACCTTC. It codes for CASTAYSPGRGYGYTF.

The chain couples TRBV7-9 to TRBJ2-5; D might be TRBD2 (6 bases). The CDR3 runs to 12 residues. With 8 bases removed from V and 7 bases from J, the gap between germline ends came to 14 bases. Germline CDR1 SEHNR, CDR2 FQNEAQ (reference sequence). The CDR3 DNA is TGTGCCAGCCTCACTAGCTCCGGGACCCAGTACTTC. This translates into CASLTSSGTQYF.

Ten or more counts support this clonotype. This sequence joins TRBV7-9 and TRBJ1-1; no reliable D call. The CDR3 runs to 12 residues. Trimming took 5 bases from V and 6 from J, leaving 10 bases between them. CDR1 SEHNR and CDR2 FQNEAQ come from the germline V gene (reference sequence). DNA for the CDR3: TGTGCCAGCAGCCAGAGAACCCCTGAAGCTTTCTTT. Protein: CASSQRTPEAFF.

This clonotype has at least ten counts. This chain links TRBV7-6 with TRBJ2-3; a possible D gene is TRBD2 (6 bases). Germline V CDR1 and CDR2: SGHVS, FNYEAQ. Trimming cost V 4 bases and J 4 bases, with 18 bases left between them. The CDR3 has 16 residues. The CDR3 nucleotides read TGTGCCAGCAGCTATCTAGGCGGGGTGGCGGCAGATACGCAGTATTTT. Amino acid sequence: CASSYLGGVAADTQYF.

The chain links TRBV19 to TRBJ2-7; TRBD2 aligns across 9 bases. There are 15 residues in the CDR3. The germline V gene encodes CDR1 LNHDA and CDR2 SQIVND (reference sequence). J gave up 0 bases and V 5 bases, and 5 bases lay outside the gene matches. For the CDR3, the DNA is TGTGCCAGTAGTGCAGGAGCGGGAGGCTCCTACGAGCAGTACTTC. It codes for CASSAGAGGSYEQYF.

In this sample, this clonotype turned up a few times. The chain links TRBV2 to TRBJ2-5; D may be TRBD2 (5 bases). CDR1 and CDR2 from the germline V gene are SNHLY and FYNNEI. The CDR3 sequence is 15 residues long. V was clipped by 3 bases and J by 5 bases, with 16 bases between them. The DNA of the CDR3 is TGTGCCAGCAGTGATATAGCGTATAAGGTTGAGACCCAGTACTTC. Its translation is CASSDIAYKVETQYF.

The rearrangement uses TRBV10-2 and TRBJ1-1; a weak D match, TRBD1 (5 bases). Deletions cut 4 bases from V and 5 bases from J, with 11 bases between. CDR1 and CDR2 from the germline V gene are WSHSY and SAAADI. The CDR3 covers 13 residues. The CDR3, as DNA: TGCGCCAGCAGTGGTCCAGGGATAACTGAAGCTTTCTTT. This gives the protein CASSGPGITEAFF.